This T cell receptor beta chain was found in a study of cytomegalovirus exposure and HLA in healthy donors. The CDR3 is 14 residues long. V lost 1 base to trimming and J lost 1 base, with 8 bases between them. Per germline, CDR1 LGHNA and CDR2 YSLEER. Researchers ran the PCR with 60 Vbeta and 13 Jbeta primers. The method was immunoSEQ multiplex PCR; TCRdb's version includes in-frame clones alone and lacks a portion of them. The specimen's table records 150,000 to 250,000 clones. General observations from the study: The CMV antigen specificity of a few CMV-associated chains was confirmed through in vitro analysis.

In the case of this clone: Antigen specificity is unknown.

The sample taken for sequencing was PBMCs. The V and J genes are TRBV4-3 and TRBJ2-7; D unclear. This TCR derives from a boy aged 5-17 years in good health and CMV-seronegative. The CDR3 DNA follows: TGCGCCAGCAGCCAAGCCGTCCGTTCCTACGAGCAGTACTTC. Protein sequence: CASSQAVRSYEQYF.